Listed below are T cell receptor beta chains from one sample, sequenced in a study of blood T cell repertoires in COVID-19. TCRdb's copy holds only in-frame clones and misses some; the assay was immunoSEQ multiplex PCR. The sample comprises a few hundred thousand clones, roughly 87% of which are singletons, and about 3% rests with the top ten. The source material was PBMCs or T cells enriched from blood (not recorded which). These receptors all come from a woman younger than 45 who had recovered from COVID-19. The CDR3 runs from the conserved cysteine through the conserved F or W. A D gene is named only where the DNA matches it firmly. Clone size is shown for a subset of rows, as once, few, many or a class of expanded clone.

j_gene | abundance | d_gene | len | v_gene | CDR3nt | CDR3aa
TRBJ1-5 | - | - | 15 | TRBV19 | TGTGCCAGTAGTAGGAACGGGGTGGACAATCAGCCCCAGCATTTT | CASSRNGVDNQPQHF
TRBJ1-4 | - | - | 14 | TRBV7-9 | TGTGCCAGCAGCTTAGACAGAGCCAGCGAAAAACTGTTTTTT | CASSLDRASEKLFF
TRBJ2-3 | - | - | 15 | TRBV28 | TGTGCCAGCACTTTGGGGGGAATTAGCACAGATACGCAGTATTTT | CASTLGGISTDTQYF
TRBJ2-7 | - | - | 13 | TRBV7-6 | TGTGCCAGCAGTTTAGACCCTTCGGACGAGCAGTACTTC | CASSLDPSDEQYF
TRBJ2-7 | - | - | 13 | TRBV28 | TGTGCCAGCAGCCCGGGGTCCCCCTACGAGCAGTACTTC | CASSPGSPYEQYF
TRBJ1-3 | - | TRBD1 | 16 | TRBV7-8 | TGTGCCAGCAGCCCCTGGGACAGGGACCCTGGAAACACCATATATTTT | CASSPWDRDPGNTIYF
TRBJ2-3 | - | - | 17 | TRBV18 | TGTGCCAGCTCACCACGGATCGGGTCCCTTAAGGCAGATACGCAGTATTTT | CASSPRIGSLKADTQYF
TRBJ2-1 | - | TRBD1 | 17 | TRBV5-1 | TGCGCCAGCAGCCCGGACAGGAGATCAACAATCGGAAATGAGCAGTTCTTC | CASSPDRRSTIGNEQFF
TRBJ2-3 | - | - | 14 | TRBV7-9 | TGTGCCAGCAGCTTTGGAGCGCCCACAGATACGCAGTATTTT | CASSFGAPTDTQYF
TRBJ1-6 | - | - | 14 | TRBV10-3 | TGTGCCATCAGTCCTACAGACAAGAATTCACCCCTCCACTTT | CAISPTDKNSPLHF
TRBJ2-5 | - | TRBD1 | 15 | TRBV15 | TGTGCCACCAGCAGAGCTGCAGGGGGCGGAGAGACCCAGTACTTC | CATSRAAGGGETQYF
TRBJ1-2 | - | - | 12 | TRBV28 | TGTGCCATTTCCTATTTGAACTATGGCTACACCTTC | CAISYLNYGYTF
TRBJ2-1 | - | - | 12 | TRBV4-2 | TGTGCCAGCAGCCAAGATTTGCGGGAGCAGTTCTTC | CASSQDLREQFF
TRBJ2-1 | - | TRBD2 | 17 | TRBV28 | TGTGCCAGCAGTTTCCCCTCTCTGCGGGAGTCGTCCAATGAGCAGTTCTTC | CASSFPSLRESSNEQFF
TRBJ2-7 | - | TRBD1 | 16 | TRBV9 | TGTGCCAGCAGCGTAGGCCGGGACAGGGCCTTCTACGAGCAGTACTTC | CASSVGRDRAFYEQYF
TRBJ2-1 | - | - | 17 | TRBV7-9 | TGTGCCAGCAGCTTTACCTTGACTGGAAGCTCCTACAATGAGCAGTTCTTC | CASSFTLTGSSYNEQFF
TRBJ2-1 | - | TRBD2 | 16 | TRBV11-2 | TGTGCCAGCAGCTCGGTCGGGACTAGCGGGTGGGATGAGCAGTTCTTC | CASSSVGTSGWDEQFF
TRBJ2-7 | few | TRBD2 | 16 | TRBV3-1/TRBV3-2 | TGTGCCAGCAGCCAAGGAGGGCTAGCGGGAGCCTACGAGCAGTACTTC | CASSQGGLAGAYEQYF
TRBJ2-1 | - | TRBD1 | 13 | TRBV7-2 | TGTGCCAGCAGCTCCCAGGGGGCCGCTGAGCAGTTCTTC | CASSSQGAAEQFF
TRBJ2-5 | - | - | 15 | TRBV27 | TGTGCCAGCAGTCCCTGGGCCCCCAGAAGGGAGACCCAGTACTTC | CASSPWAPRRETQYF
TRBJ2-7 | - | TRBD2 | 19 | TRBV7-6 | TGTGCCAGCAGCTTAGAAGCTAGCGGGGGGCCTACGAGCTCCTACGAGCAGTACTTC | CASSLEASGGPTSSYEQYF
TRBJ2-3 | - | TRBD2 | 15 | TRBV3-1/TRBV3-2 | TGTGCCAGCAGCCAAGCGTGGTCTAGCGGAGATACGCAGTATTTT | CASSQAWSSGDTQYF